These 32 T cell receptor beta chains share one sample of origin, sequenced in a study of beta chain features in type 1 diabetes. What these receptors recognize is not known. General observations from the study: In every one of the four CD4+ subsets, TCRB CDR3s were moderately but significantly shorter in Type 1 diabetes patients.

Every isolated RNA sample was fully reverse transcribed, so sequencing captured expressed TCRB transcripts. Profiled with immunoSEQ multiplex PCR; TCRdb holds only in-frame clones, not every one. The sample yields 200,000 to 300,000 clones, approximately 10% seen once. Sequencing was performed on naive CD4+ T cells from blood. Receptors originate from a young man with type 1 diabetes.

The chain links TRBV15 to TRBJ1-5; D unclear. This CDR3 contains 16 residues. The V and J ends lost 0 bases and 0 bases respectively, with 9 bases between them. Germline CDR1 reads LNHNV; CDR2 reads YYDKDF (reference sequence). CDR3 DNA sequence: TGTGCCACCAGCAGAGATGTCGACAATAGCAATCAGCCCCAGCATTTT. Its protein is CATSRDVDNSNQPQHF.

This clone appeared a few times. CDR3 loop: CASTPRGGGTDTQYF. The CDR3 DNA sequence: TGCGCCAGCACTCCGAGGGGAGGTGGCACAGATACGCAGTATTTT. The chain employs TRBV4-1 and TRBJ2-3, with D possibly matching TRBD2 (6 bases). The V and J ends lost 7 bases and 1 base respectively, with 15 bases between them. Germline V lookup: CDR1 MGHRA, CDR2 YSYEKL. This CDR3 comprises 15 residues.

The J gene is TRBJ2-7, the V gene TRBV30; weak D call: TRBD2 (6 bases). The CDR3 length is 11 residues. The germline CDR1 and CDR2 sequences are GTSNPN and SVGIG (reference sequence). Trimming stripped 3 bases from V and 6 bases from J, with 9 bases between. The CDR3 nucleotides read TGTGCCTGGAGACCCGGGGGCGAGCAGTACTTC. It is translated as CAWRPGGEQYF.

This clone was observed a handful of times. CDR3 sequence reads: CASSLDSDRANTGELFF. Written as DNA, the CDR3 is TGTGCCAGCAGCCTAGATTCGGACAGAGCGAACACCGGGGAGCTGTTTTTT. The chain links TRBV7-3 to TRBJ2-2; D might be TRBD1 (6 bases). This CDR3 is 17 amino acids long. The V end was cut by 5 bases, the J end by 0 bases, with 16 bases between. Germline V gene data show CDR1 as SGHTA and CDR2 as FQGTGA.

V gene TRBV19 combines with J gene TRBJ1-4; D might be TRBD1 (6 bases). The germline V and J ends were trimmed by 5 bases and 5 bases, with 12 bases remaining between them. The CDR3 runs 14 residues. Germline values: CDR1 LNHDA, CDR2 SQIVND (reference sequence). The CDR3 nucleotides read TGTGCCAGTAGTTCGACAGGCGCAAATGAAAAACTGTTTTTT. Its protein product is CASSSTGANEKLFF.

This clone was seen only a few times. This chain links TRBV4-2 with TRBJ1-5, with 7 bases that match TRBD1. The CDR3 runs 15 residues. CDR1 is LGHNA, CDR2 YNFKEQ, per germline. With V trimmed by 3 bases and J by 3 bases, 5 bases remained unmatched. The CDR3 sequence is CASSQPGQYNQPQHF. The CDR3 coding sequence is TGTGCCAGCAGCCAGCCGGGACAGTACAATCAGCCCCAGCATTTT.

The chain employs TRBV4-1 and TRBJ2-3, with D hard to call. V lost 3 bases and J lost 4, with 17 bases in between. CDR3 size: 16 residues. The germline CDR1 and CDR2 sequences are MGHRA and YSYEKL. CDR3 residues: CASSQFPGRASDTQYF. In nucleotides, the CDR3 is TGCGCCAGCAGCCAGTTTCCGGGTCGCGCTTCAGATACGCAGTATTTT.

This clone was counted a few times. Written as DNA, the CDR3 is TGTGCCAGCAGCGCTGGACGGGGGGTGGAAGCTTTCTTT. It encodes CASSAGRGVEAFF. The rearrangement joins TRBV7-9 to TRBJ1-1, with D tentatively TRBD1 (5 bases). The germline V and J ends were trimmed by 5 bases and 8 bases, with 15 bases remaining between them. The CDR3 is 13 amino acids. Looked up from germline, CDR1 is SEHNR and CDR2 is FQNEAQ (reference sequence). Filled out from reference TRBV7-9 and TRBJ1-1, the complete variable domain reads DTGVSQNPRHKITKRGQNVTFRCDPISEHNRLYWYRQTLGQGPEFLTYFQNEAQLEKSRLLSDRFSAERPKGSFSTLEIQRTEQGDSAMYLCASSAGRGVEAFFGQGTRLTVV.

This clone was detected only a few times. The chain joins TRBV2 to TRBJ1-6; 7 bases match TRBD1. V shed 10 bases and J 7 bases; nucleotides not matched to a gene: 7. CDR1 and CDR2 from the germline V gene are SNHLY and FYNNEI. The CDR3 runs to 13 residues. CDR3 in amino acids: CANSQGLNSPLHF. CDR3 DNA: TGTGCCAACTCACAGGGGCTGAATTCACCCCTCCACTTT.

This clone was counted a few times. The V gene is TRBV9, the J gene TRBJ1-2; 9 positions agree with TRBD1. Germline-derived CDR1 and CDR2 are SGDLS and YYNGEE. V gave up 0 bases and J gave up 8 bases; unmatched junction bases: 5. The CDR3 is 14 amino acids. The DNA of the CDR3 is TGTGCCAGCAGCGTAGCTAACAGGGGGCAGGGCTACACCTTC. It codes for CASSVANRGQGYTF.

This clone was found a few times. The chain employs TRBV9 and TRBJ1-3; D gene ambiguous. The germline V and J ends were trimmed by 1 base and 0 bases, with 8 bases remaining between them. The CDR3 sequence is 15 residues long. Germline values: CDR1 SGDLS, CDR2 YYNGEE. The CDR3 protein is CASSVSSFSGNTIYF. The CDR3 coding sequence is TGTGCCAGCAGCGTATCCTCTTTCTCTGGAAACACCATATATTTT.

The V and J genes are TRBV5-6 and TRBJ2-7; D may be TRBD2 (5 bases). V lost 0 bases, J lost 1 base, and 8 bases lay in between. CDR1 is SGHDT, CDR2 YYEEEE, per germline. The CDR3 covers 14 residues. Here the CDR3 reads CASSLGQRSYEQYF. In DNA form, the CDR3 reads TGTGCCAGCAGCTTGGGGCAGCGGTCCTACGAGCAGTACTTC.

This chain connects TRBV5-1 to TRBJ1-2; D unclear. This CDR3 region has 16 residues. The germline V and J ends were trimmed by 0 bases and 1 base, with 13 bases remaining between them. In germline, CDR1 is SGHRS, CDR2 YFSETQ. The CDR3 loop is CASSLERASNNYGYTF. The CDR3, as DNA: TGCGCCAGCAGCTTGGAGAGGGCCTCTAATAACTATGGCTACACCTTC.

This clone is a singleton in its sample. The J gene is TRBJ2-5, the V gene TRBV19; D is uncertain. V lost 1 base and J lost 5, with 8 bases in between. The CDR3 loop spans 13 amino acids. CDR1 and CDR2 (germline): LNHDA, SQIVND (reference sequence). The CDR3 spells CASSIGGWETQYF. The CDR3 DNA is TGTGCCAGTAGTATAGGAGGTTGGGAGACCCAGTACTTC.

This rearrangement joins TRBV5-6 to TRBJ2-1, with 12 bases that match TRBD2. In germline, CDR1 is SGHDT, CDR2 YYEEEE. The V and J ends lost 4 bases and 2 bases, in that order; junction bases with no gene match: 1. CDR3 size: 15 residues. The CDR3, as DNA: TGTGCCAGCAGCCGACTAGCGGGGGCCTACAATGAGCAGTTCTTC. This gives the protein CASSRLAGAYNEQFF.

The chain is built from TRBV7-9 and TRBJ2-1; tentatively, D is TRBD1 (6 bases). The CDR3 is 14 residues long. Trimming pared 0 bases from V and 9 bases from J, leaving 12 bases between. Germline V gives CDR1 SEHNR, CDR2 FQNEAQ (reference sequence). CDR3 nucleotides: TGTGCCAGCAGCTTAGCCACAGGGAAAACTGAGCAGTTCTTC. The encoded protein is CASSLATGKTEQFF.

The chain is built from TRBV30 and TRBJ1-1; no clear D gene. This CDR3 spans 11 amino acids. The germline V and J ends were trimmed by 2 bases and 7 bases, with 8 bases remaining between them. The V gene's germline CDR1 is GTSNPN and CDR2 SVGIG (reference sequence). CDR3 nucleotides: TGTGCCTGGAGTCTCCGAGATGAAGCTTTCTTT. This gives the protein CAWSLRDEAFF.

In this sample, this clone turned up a few times. This sample also contains other DNA sequences that code for the same CDR3. This chain connects TRBV6-5 to TRBJ2-7; D may be TRBD2 (5 bases). Deletions cut 0 bases from V and 2 bases from J, with 8 bases between. The germline CDR1 and CDR2 sequences are MNHEY and SVGAGI. This CDR3 contains 14 residues. CDR3 residues: CASSYSTGTYEQYF. Written as DNA, the CDR3 is TGTGCCAGCAGTTACTCGACGGGGACCTACGAGCAGTACTTC.

This sequence joins TRBV14 and TRBJ1-1, with D perhaps matching TRBD1 (5 bases). This CDR3 has 11 residues. The V and J ends lost 4 bases and 7 bases respectively, with 7 bases between them. Germline CDR1 and CDR2: SGHDN and FVKESK. The CDR3 spells CASSRQGEAFF. CDR3 bases: TGTGCCAGCAGCCGGCAGGGTGAAGCTTTCTTT.

This clone was recorded a few times. The chain links TRBV5-1 to TRBJ1-5; a weak D match, TRBD1 (5 bases). This CDR3 is built from 13 residues. CDR1 is SGHRS and CDR2 is YFSETQ in the germline V gene. V lost 5 bases and J 0 bases, leaving 6 bases between the germline ends. CDR3 sequence: CASRQDSNQPQHF. CDR3 nucleotides: TGCGCCAGCAGACAGGATAGCAATCAGCCCCAGCATTTT.

This clone was detected only a few times. CDR3 amino acids: CASSQDDSYYGYTF. For the CDR3, the DNA is TGTGCCAGCAGCCAAGATGACAGCTACTATGGCTACACCTTC. V is TRBV4-2 and J is TRBJ1-2; D is perhaps TRBD1 (5 bases). V lost 0 bases and J 3 bases, leaving 8 bases between the germline ends. The V gene's germline CDR1 is LGHNA and CDR2 YNFKEQ. The CDR3 has 14 amino acids.

The chain carries TRBV5-1 and TRBJ2-2; D possibly corresponds to TRBD1 (5 bases). The CDR3 spans 15 residues. The V gene's germline CDR1 is SGHRS and CDR2 YFSETQ. Trimming stripped 2 bases from V and 7 bases from J, with 15 bases between. The CDR3 bases are TGCGCCAGCAGCTTTGTCGACAGAAGGAGCGGGGAGCTGTTTTTT. This gives the protein CASSFVDRRSGELFF.

This clone was seen only a few times. The V gene is TRBV7-3, the J gene TRBJ2-7; the D gene is possibly TRBD2 (6 bases). Between the trimmed V and J ends, which lost 0 bases and 3 bases, there was a span of 9 bases. The CDR3 runs to 14 residues. Germline CDR1 is SGHTA and CDR2 is FQGTGA. The CDR3 nucleotides are TGTGCCAGCAGCTTAACGGGGGGTCTCTACGAGCAGTACTTC. Its protein is CASSLTGGLYEQYF.

This clone was seen many times. The chain links TRBV23-1 to TRBJ1-1; D not certain. TRBV23-1 is an ORF, and what it does is uncertain. The CDR3 length is 11 residues. The V end lost 3 bases, the J end lost 10 bases, and 9 bases lay between the germline ends. The CDR3, as DNA: TGCGCCAGCAGTCACCCGTCGCGAGCTTTCTTT. It codes for CASSHPSRAFF.

The J gene is TRBJ2-1, the V gene TRBV19; TRBD1 is a possible D gene (6 bases). Trimming took off 3 bases at V and 3 bases at J, with 12 bases between the two ends. The germline gives CDR1 LNHDA, CDR2 SQIVND (reference sequence). This CDR3 has 15 amino acids. The CDR3 protein is CASSMAGVNYNEQFF. DNA for the CDR3: TGTGCCAGTAGTATGGCAGGGGTTAACTACAATGAGCAGTTCTTC. Full variable domain (remainder filled in from reference TRBV19 and TRBJ2-1): DGGITQSPKYLFRKEGQNVTLSCEQNLNHDAMYWYRQDPGQGLRLIYYSQIVNDFQKGDIAEGYSVSREKKESFPLTVTSAQKNPTAFYLCASSMAGVNYNEQFFGPGTRLTVL.

This clone was observed a few times. This chain connects TRBV5-4 to TRBJ2-1, with 8 bases that match TRBD2. The germline V gene encodes CDR1 SGHNT and CDR2 YYREEE (reference sequence). The V gene end was trimmed by 4 bases and the J gene end by 6 bases; junction bases not matched to a gene: 3. The CDR3 is 13 residues long. CDR3 nucleotides: TGTGCCAGCAGCATAGGACTAGCCAATGAGCAGTTCTTC. The encoded protein is CASSIGLANEQFF.

This chain links TRBV5-6 with TRBJ2-1; 14 nucleotides agree with TRBD2. This CDR3 is built from 18 residues. Germline V gives CDR1 SGHDT, CDR2 YYEEEE. V trimming: 4 bases; J trimming: 3 bases; junction bases outside the gene matches: 9. The CDR3 here is CASSPTTSGGAGYNEQFF. CDR3 DNA sequence: TGTGCCAGCAGCCCAACGACTAGCGGGGGGGCGGGCTACAATGAGCAGTTCTTC.

For this clone: The germline gene is not matched at one end of the junction; a read error may be the cause. The chain employs TRBV7-9 and TRBJ2-7; D remains ambiguous. The germline CDR1 and CDR2 sequences are SEHNR and FQNEAQ (reference sequence). The CDR3 runs to 12 residues. In DNA form, the CDR3 reads TGTGCCAGCAGCCCAGAAAGCAGACAATTACACTTC. Translated: CASSPESRQLHF.

This clone was counted between two and nine times. The rearrangement uses TRBV11-2 and TRBJ2-7; D is undetermined. The CDR3 loop spans 13 amino acids. V gave up 0 bases and J gave up 6 bases, with 9 bases separating them. Germline CDR1 SGHAT, CDR2 FQNNGV. CDR3 DNA sequence: TGTGCCAGCAGCTTAGATCCCGGGTTCGAGCAGTACTTC. Translating it yields CASSLDPGFEQYF.

The genes are TRBV19 and TRBJ2-2, with 7 bases matching TRBD1. Germline V gene lookup returns CDR1 LNHDA and CDR2 SQIVND (reference sequence). With V trimmed by 3 bases and J by 4 bases, 2 bases remained unmatched. CDR3 size: 14 residues. The CDR3 DNA reads as TGTGCCAGTAGTATTAAGGGGGCCACCGGGGAGCTGTTTTTT. Residues: CASSIKGATGELFF.

This clone has only a few counts. The CDR3: CSAGELLNIQYF. DNA of the CDR3: TGCAGCGCCGGGGAACTCTTAAACATTCAGTACTTC. The chain links TRBV29-1 to TRBJ2-4; D might be TRBD2 (5 bases). The CDR3 runs to 12 residues. The germline V gene encodes CDR1 SQVTM and CDR2 ANQGSEA. V lost 7 bases and J lost 6, with 13 bases in between.

This clone was seen a few times. This rearrangement joins TRBV27 to TRBJ2-3; D may be TRBD2 (6 bases). Trimming removed 7 bases at V and 1 base at J, with 9 bases between. This CDR3 is 13 amino acids long. In germline, CDR1 is MNHEY, CDR2 SMNVEV (reference sequence). In nucleotides, the CDR3 is TGTGCCAGCACCTGGGGGGGCACAGATACGCAGTATTTT. The encoded protein is CASTWGGTDTQYF.